Below are 8 T cell receptor beta chains sequenced from a single sample in a study of neurological immune-mediated disorders. Using its own MiXCR run on the 5' RACE reads, TCRdb lists one record per CDR3 protein. The sample has fewer than 85,000 distinct CDR3 sequences; about 5.2% are singletons. Sequenced: PBMCs. The receptors were gathered from a woman aged 30 to 39 with multiple sclerosis.

This clonotype was recorded a few times. This chain uses TRBV6-6 with TRBJ2-6; TRBD1 agrees at 7 bases. V lost 7 bases to trimming and J lost 4 bases; unmatched junction nucleotides: 7. CDR1 and CDR2 (germline): MNHNY, SVGAGI (reference sequence). The CDR3 contains 15 residues. The CDR3 DNA follows: TGTGCCAGCACCCCCCAGGGGGTCGGGGCCAACGTCCTGACTTTC. It is translated as CASTPQGVGANVLTF.

The chain uses TRBV5-1 and TRBJ2-1; 11 nucleotides agree with TRBD2. V was pared by 3 bases and J by 7 bases, with 6 bases of the junction left unmatched. CDR3 length equals 15 residues. The germline V gene has CDR1 SGHRS and CDR2 YFSETQ. The CDR3 region is CASSSIAGGPNEQFF. The CDR3 DNA is TGCGCCAGCAGCTCTATAGCGGGGGGGCCGAATGAGCAGTTCTTC.

A remark on this clonotype: At one of its ends the junction is not consistent with the germline gene, which may arise from a read error. V gene TRBV28 combines with J gene TRBJ1-1; possible D gene TRBD1, 6 bases. This CDR3 region has 13 residues. Germline V gives CDR1 MDHEN, CDR2 SYDVKM. CDR3 region: CVSSLGGGTEAFF. The CDR3 nucleotides read TGTGTCAGCAGTTTAGGGGGAGGTACTGAAGCTTTCTTT. Variable domain in full (rest from reference TRBV28 and TRBJ1-1): DVKVTQSSRYLVKRTGEKVFLECVQDMDHENMFWYRQDPGLGLRLIYFSYDVKMKEKGDIPEGYSVSREKKERFSLILESASTNQTSMYLCVSSLGGGTEAFFGQGTRLTVV.

On this clonotype: The junction differs from germline at one of its ends, possibly a read error. The chain combines TRBV18 with TRBJ2-1, with D possibly matching TRBD1 (6 bases). This CDR3 is built from 12 residues. Germline CDR1 reads KGHSH; CDR2 reads LQKENI. As DNA, the CDR3 is TGTGACAGCTCAACCACAGGGTATGAGCAGTTCTTC. Its translation is CDSSTTGYEQFF.

This clonotype came up a few times. The chain links TRBV20-1 to TRBJ1-2; D gene ambiguous. This CDR3 spans 12 amino acids. The V gene lost 4 bases and the J gene lost 0 bases, with 6 bases spanning the gap. CDR1 and CDR2 from the germline V gene are DFQATT and SNEGSKA (reference sequence). CDR3 in amino acids: CSAKTANYGYTF. The CDR3 DNA reads TGCAGTGCTAAGACCGCTAACTATGGCTACACCTTC.

This clonotype has at least ten counts. V usage is TRBV27 and J usage is TRBJ2-7, with 10 bases lining up with TRBD1. Germline V lookup: CDR1 MNHEY, CDR2 SMNVEV (reference sequence). V lost 4 bases and J lost 6; bases outside the gene matches: 6. The CDR3 loop spans 14 amino acids. Here the CDR3 DNA reads TGTGCCAGCAGTTCCTGGGACAGGGGCGTCGAGCAGTACTTC. The encoded protein is CASSSWDRGVEQYF.

This clonotype was seen many times. This chain connects TRBV20-1 to TRBJ2-7; TRBD1 matches at 10 bases. The V segment lost 3 bases and the J segment 4 bases; nucleotides outside the gene matches: 12. This CDR3 is 16 amino acids long. The germline CDR1 and CDR2 sequences are DFQATT and SNEGSKA (reference sequence). CDR3 nucleotide sequence: TGCAGTGCTAGTACCCCCGGGACAGGGGCTATATACGAGCAGTACTTC. Translating it yields CSASTPGTGAIYEQYF.

The V and J genes are TRBV3-1 and TRBJ2-1; 8 positions match TRBD2. Unmatched junction bases numbered 4, after V lost 0 bases and J lost 9 bases. This CDR3 contains 14 residues. The germline CDR1 and CDR2 sequences are LGHDT and YNNKEL (reference sequence). The CDR3 nucleotides read TGTGCCAGCAGCCAAGAGGCGGGAGGCAGTGAGCAGTTCTTC. Residues: CASSQEAGGSEQFF.